The table lists the clone carrying this TCR beta chain with a count of one. Antigen: not known. The data belong to a study of CD4+ T cells in melanoma. CDR1 and CDR2 (germline): SGDLS, YYNGEE. The CDR3 runs to 13 residues. The ends were cut back, 7 bases at V and 4 bases at J, with 12 bases in the middle. Study findings and constraints: Diverse differentiation states were reported for melanoma neoantigen-specific CD4+ T cells.

The assay was immunoSEQ multiplex PCR, and TCRdb's table has in-frame clones only and misses some. The sample carries about 55,000 clones, approximately 70% recorded once. The sequence was obtained from a human donor with melanoma. The sample was tumor tissue. The V call is TRBV9, the J call TRBJ2-1; D is unresolved. The CDR3 loop reads CASAYGSYNEQFF. The CDR3 DNA reads as TGTGCCAGCGCATATGGGTCATACAATGAGCAGTTCTTC.